This T cell receptor beta chain was profiled in a study of post-analysis software for immune sequencing data. Study in general: Disease trajectories encompassed relapsing-remitting, secondary progressive and progressive-relapsing multiple sclerosis.

Study findings and constraints: Controls showed lower frequencies than patients for roughly 5 TRBV segments, and TRBV5-6, TRBV5-1 and TRBV20-1 were among these. Controls' normalized Chao1 diversity significantly exceeded that of multiple sclerosis patients. F measure clustering grouped samples strongly by preparation batch.

Libraries were made from TCR beta cDNA, and they carried unique molecular identifiers. Once about 0.95 to 10 million T cells were used, hundreds of thousands of cDNA molecules resulted. TCRdb itself ran the PCR reads through MiXCR, one entry per CDR3 protein. The sample has approximately 350,000 distinct CDR3 sequences; less than 35% are singletons. V lost 0 bases to trimming and J lost 13 bases, with 9 bases between them. This CDR3 contains 12 residues. Germline loops: CDR1 LNHNV, CDR2 YYDKDF (reference sequence). This clonotype was counted between two and nine times. Its antigen remains unknown. The receptor comes from a girl under 18 with multiple sclerosis. The chain uses TRBV15 and TRBJ1-4; a possible D gene is TRBD1 (5 bases). Specimen: blood. In nucleotides, the CDR3 is TGTGCCACCAGCAGAGACAGGGTCACACTGTTTTTT. Translation gives CATSRDRVTLFF.